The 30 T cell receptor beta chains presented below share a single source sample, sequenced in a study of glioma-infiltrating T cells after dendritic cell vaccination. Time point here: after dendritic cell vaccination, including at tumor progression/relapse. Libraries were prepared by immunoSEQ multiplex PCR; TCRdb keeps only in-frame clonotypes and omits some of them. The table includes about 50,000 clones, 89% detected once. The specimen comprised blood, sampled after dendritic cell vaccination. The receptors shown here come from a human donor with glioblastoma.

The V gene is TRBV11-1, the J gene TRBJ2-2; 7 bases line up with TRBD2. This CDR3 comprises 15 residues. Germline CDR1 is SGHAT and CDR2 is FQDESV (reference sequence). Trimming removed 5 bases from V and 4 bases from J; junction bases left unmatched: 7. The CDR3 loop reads CASSPTGGGTGELFF. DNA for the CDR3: TGTGCCAGCAGCCCTACTGGGGGGGGCACCGGGGAGCTGTTTTTT.

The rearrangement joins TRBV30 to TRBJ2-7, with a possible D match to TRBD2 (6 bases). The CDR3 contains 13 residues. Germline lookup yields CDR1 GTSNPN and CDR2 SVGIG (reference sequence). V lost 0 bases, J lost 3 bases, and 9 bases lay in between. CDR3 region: CAWSVSEGYEQYF. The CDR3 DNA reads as TGTGCCTGGAGTGTCTCGGAGGGCTACGAGCAGTACTTC.

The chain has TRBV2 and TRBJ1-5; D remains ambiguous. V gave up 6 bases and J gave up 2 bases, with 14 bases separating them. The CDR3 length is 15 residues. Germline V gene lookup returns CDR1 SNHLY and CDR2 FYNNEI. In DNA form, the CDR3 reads TGTGCCAGCAGCCTAGCCCAGTGGGGCAATCAGCCCCAGCATTTT. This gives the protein CASSLAQWGNQPQHF.

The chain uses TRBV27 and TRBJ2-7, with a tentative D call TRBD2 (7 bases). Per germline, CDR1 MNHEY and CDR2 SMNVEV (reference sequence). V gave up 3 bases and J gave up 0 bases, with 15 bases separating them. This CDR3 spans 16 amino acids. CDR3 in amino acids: CASSFSPRGGSYEQYF. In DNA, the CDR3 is TGTGCCAGCAGTTTTTCCCCTAGGGGGGGCTCCTACGAGCAGTACTTC.

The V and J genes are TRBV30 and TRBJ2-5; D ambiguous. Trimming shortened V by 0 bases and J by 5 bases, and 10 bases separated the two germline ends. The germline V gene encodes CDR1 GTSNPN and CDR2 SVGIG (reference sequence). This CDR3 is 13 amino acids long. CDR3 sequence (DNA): TGTGCCTGGAGTGTTGGGCCCCTGGAGACCCAGTACTTC. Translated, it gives CAWSVGPLETQYF. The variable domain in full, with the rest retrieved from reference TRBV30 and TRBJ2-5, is SQTIHQWPATLVQPVGSPLSLECTVEGTSNPNLYWYRQAAGRGLQLLFYSVGIGQISSEVPQNLSASRPQDRQFILSSKKLLLSDSGFYLCAWSVGPLETQYFGPGTRLLVL.

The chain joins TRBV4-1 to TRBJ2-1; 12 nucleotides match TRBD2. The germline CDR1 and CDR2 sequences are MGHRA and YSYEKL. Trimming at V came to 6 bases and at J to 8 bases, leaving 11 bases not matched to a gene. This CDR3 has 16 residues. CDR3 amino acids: CASRASSGRVVDEQFF. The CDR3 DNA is TGCGCCAGCAGAGCATCTAGCGGGAGGGTTGTCGATGAGCAGTTCTTC.

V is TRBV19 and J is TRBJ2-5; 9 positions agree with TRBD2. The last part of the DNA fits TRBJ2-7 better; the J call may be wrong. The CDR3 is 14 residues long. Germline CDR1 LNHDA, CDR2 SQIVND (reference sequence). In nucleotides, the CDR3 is TGTGCCAGTAAGGTCTCTAGCGGGACCTACGAGCAGTACTTC. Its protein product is CASKVSSGTYEQYF.

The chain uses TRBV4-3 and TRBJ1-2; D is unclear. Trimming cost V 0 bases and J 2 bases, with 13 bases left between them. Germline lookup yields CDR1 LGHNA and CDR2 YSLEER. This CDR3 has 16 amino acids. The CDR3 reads CASSQDSGKTNYGYTF. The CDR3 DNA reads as TGCGCCAGCAGCCAAGATTCCGGGAAGACCAACTATGGCTACACCTTC.

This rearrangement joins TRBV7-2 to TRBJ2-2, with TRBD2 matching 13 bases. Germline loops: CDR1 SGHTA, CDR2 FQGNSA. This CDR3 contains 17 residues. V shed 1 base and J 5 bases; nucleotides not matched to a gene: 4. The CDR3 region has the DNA TGTGCCAGCAGCTTAGTAGTGGGACTAGCGGGGACCGGGGAGCTGTTTTTT. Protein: CASSLVVGLAGTGELFF.

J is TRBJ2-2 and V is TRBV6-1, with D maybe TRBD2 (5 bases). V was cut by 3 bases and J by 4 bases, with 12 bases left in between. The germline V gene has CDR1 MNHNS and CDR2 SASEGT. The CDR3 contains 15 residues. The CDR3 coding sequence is TGTGCCAGCAGTGAGGGTTGGGGAGTCACCGGGGAGCTGTTTTTT. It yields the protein CASSEGWGVTGELFF.

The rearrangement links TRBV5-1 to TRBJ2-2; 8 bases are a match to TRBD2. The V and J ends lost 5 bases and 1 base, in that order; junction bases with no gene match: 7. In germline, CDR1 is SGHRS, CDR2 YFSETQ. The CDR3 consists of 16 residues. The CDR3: CASRESGSLNTGELFF. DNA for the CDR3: TGCGCCAGCAGGGAAAGCGGGAGTCTGAACACCGGGGAGCTGTTTTTT.

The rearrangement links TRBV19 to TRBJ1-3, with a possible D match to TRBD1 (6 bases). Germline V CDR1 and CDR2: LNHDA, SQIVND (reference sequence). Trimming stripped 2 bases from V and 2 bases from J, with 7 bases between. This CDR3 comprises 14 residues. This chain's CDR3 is CASSITGPGNTIYF. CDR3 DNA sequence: TGTGCCAGTAGTATAACAGGGCCTGGAAACACCATATATTTT. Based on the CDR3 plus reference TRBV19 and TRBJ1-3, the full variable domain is DGGITQSPKYLFRKEGQNVTLSCEQNLNHDAMYWYRQDPGQGLRLIYYSQIVNDFQKGDIAEGYSVSREKKESFPLTVTSAQKNPTAFYLCASSITGPGNTIYFGEGSWLTVV.

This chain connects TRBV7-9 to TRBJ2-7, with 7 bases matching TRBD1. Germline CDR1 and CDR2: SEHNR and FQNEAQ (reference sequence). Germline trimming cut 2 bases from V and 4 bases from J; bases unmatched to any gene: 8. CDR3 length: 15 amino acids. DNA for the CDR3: TGTGCCAGCAGCTTACTCCCGACAGGGCATTACGAGCAGTACTTC. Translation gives CASSLLPTGHYEQYF.

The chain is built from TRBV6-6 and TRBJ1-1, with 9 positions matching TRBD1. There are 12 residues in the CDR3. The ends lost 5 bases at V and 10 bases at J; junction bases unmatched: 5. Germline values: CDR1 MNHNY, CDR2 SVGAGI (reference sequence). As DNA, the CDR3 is TGTGCCAGCAGTGGCTCGGACAGGGGAGCTTTCTTT. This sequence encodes CASSGSDRGAFF.

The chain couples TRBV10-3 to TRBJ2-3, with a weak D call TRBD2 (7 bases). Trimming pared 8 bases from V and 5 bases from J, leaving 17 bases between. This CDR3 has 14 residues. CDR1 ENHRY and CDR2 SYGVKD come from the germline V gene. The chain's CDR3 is CAIAAGGGQDTQYF. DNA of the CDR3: TGTGCCATCGCCGCTGGGGGGGGGCAAGATACGCAGTATTTT.

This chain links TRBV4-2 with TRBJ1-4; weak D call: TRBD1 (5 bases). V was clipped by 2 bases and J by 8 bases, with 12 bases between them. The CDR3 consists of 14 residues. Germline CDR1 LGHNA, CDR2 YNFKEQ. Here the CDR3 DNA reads TGTGCCAGCAGCCAATTTCTCGGGGGGGAAAAACTGTTTTTT. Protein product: CASSQFLGGEKLFF.

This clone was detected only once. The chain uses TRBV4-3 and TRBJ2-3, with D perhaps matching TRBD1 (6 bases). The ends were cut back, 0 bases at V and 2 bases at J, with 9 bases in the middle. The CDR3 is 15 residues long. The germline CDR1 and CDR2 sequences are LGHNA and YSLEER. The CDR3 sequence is CASSQEQGPTDTQYF. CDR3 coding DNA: TGCGCCAGCAGCCAAGAACAGGGCCCCACAGATACGCAGTATTTT.

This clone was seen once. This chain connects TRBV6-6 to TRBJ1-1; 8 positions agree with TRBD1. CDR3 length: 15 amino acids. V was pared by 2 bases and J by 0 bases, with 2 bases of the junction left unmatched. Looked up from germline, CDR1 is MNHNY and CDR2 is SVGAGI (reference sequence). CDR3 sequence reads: CASSYQGAMNTEAFF. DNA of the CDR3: TGTGCCAGCAGTTACCAGGGGGCGATGAACACTGAAGCTTTCTTT.

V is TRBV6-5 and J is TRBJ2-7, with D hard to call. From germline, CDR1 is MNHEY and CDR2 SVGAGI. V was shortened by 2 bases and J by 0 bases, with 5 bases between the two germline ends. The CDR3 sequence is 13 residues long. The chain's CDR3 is CASSYGPSYEQYF. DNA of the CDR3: TGTGCCAGCAGTTACGGCCCCTCCTACGAGCAGTACTTC.

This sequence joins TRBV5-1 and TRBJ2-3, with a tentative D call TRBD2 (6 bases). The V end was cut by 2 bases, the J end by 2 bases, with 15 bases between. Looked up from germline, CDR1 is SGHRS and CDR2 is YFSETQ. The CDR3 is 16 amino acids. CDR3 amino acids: CASSLGGTSITDTQYF. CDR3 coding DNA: TGCGCCAGCAGCTTAGGCGGGACTTCCATCACAGATACGCAGTATTTT.

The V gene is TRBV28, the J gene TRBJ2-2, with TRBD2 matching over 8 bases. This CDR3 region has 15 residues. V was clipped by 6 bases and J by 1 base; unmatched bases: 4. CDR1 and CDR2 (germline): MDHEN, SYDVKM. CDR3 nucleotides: TGTGCCAGCAGAATTAGCGGGATGAACACCGGGGAGCTGTTTTTT. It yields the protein CASRISGMNTGELFF. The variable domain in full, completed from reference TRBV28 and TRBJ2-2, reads DVKVTQSSRYLVKRTGEKVFLECVQDMDHENMFWYRQDPGLGLRLIYFSYDVKMKEKGDIPEGYSVSREKKERFSLILESASTNQTSMYLCASRISGMNTGELFFGEGSRLTVL.

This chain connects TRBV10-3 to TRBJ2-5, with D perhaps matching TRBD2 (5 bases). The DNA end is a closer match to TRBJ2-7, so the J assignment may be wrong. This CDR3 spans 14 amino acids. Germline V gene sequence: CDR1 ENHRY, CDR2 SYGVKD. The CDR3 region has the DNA TGTGCCATCACCTCGAGCGGTAGCTCCTACGAGCAGTACTTC. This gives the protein CAITSSGSSYEQYF.

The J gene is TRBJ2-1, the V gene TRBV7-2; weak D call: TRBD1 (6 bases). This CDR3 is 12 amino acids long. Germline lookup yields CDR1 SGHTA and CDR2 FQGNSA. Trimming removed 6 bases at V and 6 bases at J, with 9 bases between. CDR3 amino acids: CASSWDINEQFF. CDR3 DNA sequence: TGTGCCAGCAGTTGGGACATCAATGAGCAGTTCTTC.

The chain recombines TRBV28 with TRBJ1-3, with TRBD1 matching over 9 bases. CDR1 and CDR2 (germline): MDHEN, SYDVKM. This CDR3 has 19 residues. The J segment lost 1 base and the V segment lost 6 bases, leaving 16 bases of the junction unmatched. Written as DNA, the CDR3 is TGTGCCAGCAGCGTGAGACAGGGGGGGTTTCCATTATCTGGAAACACCATATATTTT. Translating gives CASSVRQGGFPLSGNTIYF.

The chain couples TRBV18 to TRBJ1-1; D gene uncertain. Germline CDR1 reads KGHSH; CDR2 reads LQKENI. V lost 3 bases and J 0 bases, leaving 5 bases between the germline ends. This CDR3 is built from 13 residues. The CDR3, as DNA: TGTGCCAGCTCACCGTCGGTGAACACTGAAGCTTTCTTT. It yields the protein CASSPSVNTEAFF.

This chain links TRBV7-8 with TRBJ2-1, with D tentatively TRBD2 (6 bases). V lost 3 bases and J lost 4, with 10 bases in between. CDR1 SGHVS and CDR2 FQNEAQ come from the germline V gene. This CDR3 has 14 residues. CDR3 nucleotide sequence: TGTGCCAGCAGCTTGAGCGGGCCTTACAATGAGCAGTTCTTC. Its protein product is CASSLSGPYNEQFF.

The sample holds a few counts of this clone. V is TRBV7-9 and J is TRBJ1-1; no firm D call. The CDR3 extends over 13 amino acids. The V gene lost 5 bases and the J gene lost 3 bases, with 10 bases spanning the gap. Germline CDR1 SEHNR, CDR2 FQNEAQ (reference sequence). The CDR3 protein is CASSQLQDTEAFF. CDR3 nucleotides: TGTGCCAGCAGCCAACTTCAGGACACTGAAGCTTTCTTT.

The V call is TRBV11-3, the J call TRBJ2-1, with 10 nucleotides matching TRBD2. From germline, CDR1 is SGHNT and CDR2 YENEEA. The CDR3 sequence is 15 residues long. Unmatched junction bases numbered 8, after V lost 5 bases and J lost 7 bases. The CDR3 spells CASSPVSSGRNEQFF. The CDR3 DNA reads TGTGCCAGCAGCCCCGTCTCTAGCGGGAGAAATGAGCAGTTCTTC.

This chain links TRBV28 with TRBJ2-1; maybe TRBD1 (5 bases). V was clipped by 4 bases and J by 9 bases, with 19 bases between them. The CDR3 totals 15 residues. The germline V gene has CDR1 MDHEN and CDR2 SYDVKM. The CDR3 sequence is CASSSFTSGWVEQFF. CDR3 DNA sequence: TGTGCCAGCAGTTCGTTCACCTCAGGGTGGGTTGAGCAGTTCTTC. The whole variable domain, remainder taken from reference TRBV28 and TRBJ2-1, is DVKVTQSSRYLVKRTGEKVFLECVQDMDHENMFWYRQDPGLGLRLIYFSYDVKMKEKGDIPEGYSVSREKKERFSLILESASTNQTSMYLCASSSFTSGWVEQFFGPGTRLTVL.

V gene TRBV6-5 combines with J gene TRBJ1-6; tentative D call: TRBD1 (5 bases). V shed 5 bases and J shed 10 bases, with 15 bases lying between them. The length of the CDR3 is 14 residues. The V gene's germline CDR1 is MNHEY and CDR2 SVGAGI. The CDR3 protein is CASSKTAGASPLHF. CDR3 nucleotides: TGTGCCAGCAGTAAGACAGCGGGAGCGTCACCCCTCCACTTT.